A single sample gave rise to the 27 T cell receptor beta chains below, sequenced in a study of blood T cell repertoires in COVID-19 (TCRdb year 2020). To prepare the library, the immunoSEQ multiplex PCR assay was applied. TCRdb mirrors the immuneACCESS table, restricted to in-frame sequences. Some clones are absent from its copies; in checked studies, under half trace to an unresolved V gene, and the reason for the others is unknown. The sample table holds fewer than 90,000 clones, of which about nine tenths were seen once. Jointly, the top ten make up around 15% of the sample. Material: peripheral blood. All receptors derive from a male donor with acute or convalescent COVID-19.

V and J are TRBV5-6 and TRBJ1-2; 7 bases map to TRBD1. The CDR3 has 16 residues. Germline lookup yields CDR1 SGHDT and CDR2 YYEEEE. V lost 2 bases, J lost 0 bases, and 7 bases stayed unmatched. In nucleotides, the CDR3 is TGTGCCAGCAGCTTCAGGGGGACGCGACCTAACTATGGCTACACCTTC. Its protein is CASSFRGTRPNYGYTF. Based on the CDR3 plus reference TRBV5-6 and TRBJ1-2, the full variable domain is DAGVTQSPTHLIKTRGQQVTLRCSPKSGHDTVSWYQQALGQGPQFIFQYYEEEERQRGNFPDRFSGHQFPNYSSELNVNALLLGDSALYLCASSFRGTRPNYGYTFGSGTRLTVV.

In DNA form, the CDR3 reads TGTGCCAGCAGCCTGCGGGCGGGGCTTAACAATGAGCAGTTCTTC. As protein: CASSLRAGLNNEQFF. This chain uses TRBV6-5 with TRBJ2-1, with D perhaps matching TRBD2 (6 bases). The germline gives CDR1 MNHEY, CDR2 SVGAGI. V shed 6 bases and J shed 5 bases, with 17 bases lying between them. This CDR3 spans 15 amino acids.

The chain uses TRBV3-1 (or the pseudogene TRBV3-2) and TRBJ1-2; tentative D call: TRBD1 (5 bases). This CDR3 has 15 amino acids. Deletions cut 1 base from V and 2 bases from J, with 11 bases between. Germline V gene data show CDR1 as LGHDT and CDR2 as YNNKEL (reference sequence). The CDR3 nucleotides are TGTGCCAGCAGCCAAGTATCATCAGGGAACTATGGCTACACCTTC. This codes for CASSQVSSGNYGYTF.

The chain has TRBV2 and TRBJ1-2, with a tentative D call TRBD1 (6 bases). CDR3 length: 14 residues. The germline CDR1 and CDR2 sequences are SNHLY and FYNNEI. Trimming left V 4 bases short and J 4 bases short, with 13 bases between. CDR3 residues: CASSADTGTYGYTF. CDR3 in DNA: TGTGCCAGCAGTGCAGATACAGGGACCTATGGCTACACCTTC.

The chain is built from TRBV5-1 and TRBJ1-3; maybe TRBD1 (5 bases). The germline CDR1 and CDR2 sequences are SGHRS and YFSETQ. V shed 0 bases and J shed 0 bases, with 10 bases lying between them. The CDR3 has 16 amino acids. The CDR3 bases are TGCGCCAGCAGCTTGGCCGGGGGAAACTCTGGAAACACCATATATTTT. Translation: CASSLAGGNSGNTIYF. The whole variable domain, filled in from reference TRBV5-1 and TRBJ1-3, reads KAGVTQTPRYLIKTRGQQVTLSCSPISGHRSVSWYQQTPGQGLQFLFEYFSETQRNKGNFPGRFSGRQFSNSRSEMNVSTLELGDSALYLCASSLAGGNSGNTIYFGEGSWLTVV.

This chain uses TRBV15 with TRBJ1-6; D not certain. This CDR3 region has 15 residues. Germline loops: CDR1 LNHNV, CDR2 YYDKDF (reference sequence). V was trimmed by 0 bases and J by 8 bases, leaving 11 bases between them. Here the CDR3 DNA reads TGTGCCACCAGCAGAGATATGGGTGACTATTCACCCCTCCACTTT. Its translation: CATSRDMGDYSPLHF. Complete variable domain (other parts from reference TRBV15 and TRBJ1-6): DAMVIQNPRYQVTQFGKPVTLSCSQTLNHNVMYWYQQKSSQAPKLLFHYYDKDFNNEADTPDNFQSRRPNTSFCFLDIRSPGLGDTAMYLCATSRDMGDYSPLHFGNGTRLTVT.

The chain uses TRBV19 and TRBJ2-7; TRBD2 is a possible D gene (6 bases). The CDR3 extends over 15 amino acids. The germline V gene has CDR1 LNHDA and CDR2 SQIVND (reference sequence). Trimming stripped 6 bases from V and 1 base from J, with 16 bases between. The CDR3 DNA is TGTGCCAGTAGCAGGACCTCCGGGGGTTCCTACGAGCAGTACTTC. Translation: CASSRTSGGSYEQYF.

The V and J genes are TRBV7-2 and TRBJ1-5; D ambiguous. Germline lookup yields CDR1 SGHTA and CDR2 FQGNSA. Trimming stripped 1 base from V and 4 bases from J, with 5 bases between. CDR3 length equals 13 residues. The CDR3 is CASSLGLNQPQHF. The CDR3 DNA reads as TGTGCCAGCAGCTTAGGTCTGAATCAGCCCCAGCATTTT.

The J gene is TRBJ2-1, the V gene TRBV5-4, with D maybe TRBD2 (6 bases). The CDR3 length is 15 residues. V lost 4 bases and J lost 5, with 16 bases in between. The V gene's germline CDR1 is SGHNT and CDR2 YYREEE (reference sequence). The CDR3 DNA reads TGTGCCAGCAGCCACGGCCGACCGGGGGACAATGAGCAGTTCTTC. It is translated as CASSHGRPGDNEQFF.

The chain joins TRBV19 to TRBJ2-1, with D possibly being TRBD2 (7 bases). Germline V gives CDR1 LNHDA, CDR2 SQIVND (reference sequence). The V end was cut by 3 bases, the J end by 4 bases, with 13 bases between. There are 15 residues in the CDR3. CDR3: CASSILRGGYNEQFF. DNA of the CDR3: TGTGCCAGTAGTATTTTGAGGGGGGGGTACAATGAGCAGTTCTTC.

The chain has TRBV30 and TRBJ1-3; D is perhaps TRBD1 (6 bases). The germline gives CDR1 GTSNPN, CDR2 SVGIG (reference sequence). This CDR3 region has 12 residues. V shed 2 bases and J shed 8 bases, with 10 bases lying between them. The CDR3 reads CAWSPRGDTIYF. CDR3 DNA: TGTGCCTGGAGTCCCAGGGGTGACACCATATATTTT.

This sequence joins TRBV6-6 and TRBJ1-1; tentative D call: TRBD1 (6 bases). V lost 7 bases and J 3 bases, leaving 18 bases between the germline ends. This CDR3 is built from 15 residues. Germline CDR1 reads MNHNY; CDR2 reads SVGAGI (reference sequence). This CDR3 is CASKGGRGTDTEAFF. The CDR3 DNA follows: TGTGCCAGCAAGGGGGGGAGAGGAACGGACACTGAAGCTTTCTTT.

V and J are TRBV18 and TRBJ1-6; TRBD1 agrees at 7 bases. Germline values: CDR1 KGHSH, CDR2 LQKENI. The CDR3 has 15 amino acids. Trimming took 4 bases from V and 5 from J; bases not matched to a gene: 5. CDR3 DNA sequence: TGTGCCAGCTCACGCGGGACAGCGGATAATTCACCCCTCCACTTT. It is translated as CASSRGTADNSPLHF.

V usage is TRBV30 and J usage is TRBJ2-5, with D perhaps TRBD2 (6 bases). V was cut by 0 bases and J by 9 bases, with 14 bases left in between. Germline lookup yields CDR1 GTSNPN and CDR2 SVGIG (reference sequence). The CDR3 consists of 13 residues. The CDR3 bases are TGTGCCTGGAGTGTACTGGCTGGCGGGGCCCAGTACTTC. Translated, it gives CAWSVLAGGAQYF.

The chain uses TRBV6-6 and TRBJ1-6; D remains ambiguous. The germline V and J ends were trimmed by 6 bases and 9 bases, with 12 bases remaining between them. Germline loops: CDR1 MNHNY, CDR2 SVGAGI (reference sequence). The CDR3 runs 13 residues. CDR3 nucleotide sequence: TGTGCCAGCAGGGGCACGGCCGGTTCACCCCTCCACTTT. This sequence encodes CASRGTAGSPLHF.

The V call is TRBV27, the J call TRBJ1-2; 7 nucleotides match TRBD1. CDR1 MNHEY and CDR2 SMNVEV come from the germline V gene (reference sequence). CDR3 length: 15 residues. V shed 5 bases, J shed 4 bases, and the junction held 10 bases outside the gene matches. This chain's CDR3 is CASSPRYRGGYGYTF. The CDR3 nucleotides are TGTGCCAGCAGTCCCCGGTACAGGGGCGGCTATGGCTACACCTTC.

The gene calls are TRBV29-1 and TRBJ2-7, with 12 positions matching TRBD1. Losses at the gene ends were 5 bases for V and 4 bases for J; bases not matched to a gene: 6. This CDR3 region has 14 residues. Per the germline V gene, CDR1 is SQVTM and CDR2 is ANQGSEA. Here the CDR3 DNA reads TGCAGCGTTCGCCCGGGACAGGGGGCTTACGAGCAGTACTTC. As protein: CSVRPGQGAYEQYF.

The rearrangement links TRBV7-9 to TRBJ1-2; 7 nucleotides match TRBD1. The CDR3 is 15 amino acids. Germline V gene sequence: CDR1 SEHNR, CDR2 FQNEAQ (reference sequence). The ends lost 5 bases at V and 8 bases at J; junction bases unmatched: 14. The CDR3 DNA sequence: TGTGCCAGCAGCAAAGATCCCAGGGGGAACGGCGGCTACACCTTC. Protein: CASSKDPRGNGGYTF.

The J gene is TRBJ2-5, the V gene TRBV18; 9 bases line up with TRBD2. J lost 7 bases, V lost 1 base, and 13 bases had no gene match. The germline V gene encodes CDR1 KGHSH and CDR2 LQKENI. The CDR3 spans 17 residues. CDR3 DNA sequence: TGTGCCAGCTCACCACGGTCCACGTCTAGCGGGGTCGGGACCCAGTACTTC. It encodes CASSPRSTSSGVGTQYF.

This clone was counted a few times. V gene TRBV3-1 (or the pseudogene TRBV3-2) combines with J gene TRBJ2-7; 9 nucleotides match TRBD1. CDR1 LGHDT and CDR2 YNNKEL come from the germline V gene (reference sequence). Unmatched junction bases numbered 8, after V lost 3 bases and J lost 5 bases. The CDR3 sequence is 15 residues long. Here the CDR3 reads CASSQSGTGLNEQYF. In nucleotides, the CDR3 is TGTGCCAGCAGCCAGTCCGGGACAGGGTTAAACGAGCAGTACTTC.

This clone has only a few counts. The chain employs TRBV29-1 and TRBJ1-1; tentative D call: TRBD1 (5 bases). V lost 5 bases, J lost 4 bases, and 14 bases lay in between. The CDR3 contains 13 residues. Germline CDR1 reads SQVTM; CDR2 reads ANQGSEA. The CDR3 nucleotides read TGCAGCGTTCCGGGACCCGGGGGCACTGAAGCTTTCTTT. Translation gives CSVPGPGGTEAFF.

The chain recombines TRBV15 with TRBJ2-7; D unclear. This CDR3 has 13 amino acids. Trimming removed 0 bases from V and 3 bases from J, with 6 bases in between. The germline CDR1 and CDR2 sequences are LNHNV and YYDKDF (reference sequence). The DNA for the CDR3 is TGTGCCACCAGCAGAGAAGGCGGCTACGAGCAGTACTTC. Residues: CATSREGGYEQYF.

The V and J genes are TRBV7-2 and TRBJ2-3; 7 bases fit TRBD2. After removal of 1 base from V and 1 base from J, the junction contained 2 bases not matched to a gene. The CDR3 is made up of 15 amino acids. Germline CDR1 reads SGHTA; CDR2 reads FQGNSA. CDR3 amino acids: CASSLDGGGTDTQYF. For the CDR3, the DNA is TGTGCCAGCAGCTTAGATGGGGGGGGCACAGATACGCAGTATTTT. Variable domain in full (rest from reference TRBV7-2 and TRBJ2-3): GAGVSQSPSNKVTEKGKDVELRCDPISGHTALYWYRQSLGQGLEFLIYFQGNSAPDKSGLPSDRFSAERTGGSVSTLTIQRTQQEDSAVYLCASSLDGGGTDTQYFGPGTRLTVL.

This clone was seen once. The chain couples TRBV2 to TRBJ2-6; D is perhaps TRBD2 (5 bases). Trimming shortened V by 1 base and J by 2 bases, and 9 bases separated the two germline ends. From germline, CDR1 is SNHLY and CDR2 FYNNEI. CDR3 size: 16 residues. The CDR3 DNA is TGTGCCAGCAGTGAAGGGCGGGTACCTGGGGCCAACGTCCTGACTTTC. As protein: CASSEGRVPGANVLTF.

This chain uses TRBV24-1 with TRBJ1-2; 11 positions agree with TRBD1. CDR1 is KGHDR, CDR2 SFDVKD, per germline. Germline trimming cut 5 bases from V and 4 bases from J; bases unmatched to any gene: 5. CDR3 length: 15 amino acids. The CDR3 reads CATSGGTGGLYGYTF. CDR3 sequence (DNA): TGTGCCACCAGTGGAGGGACAGGGGGGCTCTATGGCTACACCTTC.

With respect to this clone: The same CDR3 can be traced to other DNA sequences in this sample. The chain employs TRBV7-2 and TRBJ2-3; 9 bases align to TRBD1. Trimming removed 5 bases from V and 4 bases from J; junction bases left unmatched: 4. The CDR3 spans 14 residues. Germline CDR1 SGHTA, CDR2 FQGNSA. In DNA, the CDR3 is TGTGCCAGCAGCCCACGGACAGGGGCAGATACGCAGTATTTT. Translation: CASSPRTGADTQYF.

The chain recombines TRBV3-1 (or the pseudogene TRBV3-2) with TRBJ2-1, with TRBD2 matching 11 bases. The germline gives CDR1 LGHDT, CDR2 YNNKEL (reference sequence). The CDR3 totals 17 residues. V shed 3 bases, J shed 7 bases, and the junction held 11 bases outside the gene matches. The CDR3 nucleotides are TGTGCCAGCAGCCAGACAACCACTAGCGGGGGAGGGAATGAGCAGTTCTTC. As protein: CASSQTTTSGGGNEQFF.